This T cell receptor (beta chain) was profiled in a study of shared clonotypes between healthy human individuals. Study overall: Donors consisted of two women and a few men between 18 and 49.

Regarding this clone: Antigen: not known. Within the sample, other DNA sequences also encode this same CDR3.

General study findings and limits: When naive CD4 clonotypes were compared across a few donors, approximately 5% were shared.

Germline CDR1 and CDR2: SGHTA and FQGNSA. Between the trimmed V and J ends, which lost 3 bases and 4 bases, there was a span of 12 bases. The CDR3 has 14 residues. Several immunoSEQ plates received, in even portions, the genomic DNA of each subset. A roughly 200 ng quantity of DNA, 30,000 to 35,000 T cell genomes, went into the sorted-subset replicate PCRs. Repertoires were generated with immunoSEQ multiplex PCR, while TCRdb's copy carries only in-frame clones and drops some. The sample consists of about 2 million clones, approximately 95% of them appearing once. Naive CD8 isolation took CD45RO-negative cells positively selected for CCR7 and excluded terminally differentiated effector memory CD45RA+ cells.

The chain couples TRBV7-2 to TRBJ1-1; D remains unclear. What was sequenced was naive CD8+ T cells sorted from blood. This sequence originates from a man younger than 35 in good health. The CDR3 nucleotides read TGTGCCAGCAGCTTGGCATTGGGAGGCACTGAAGCTTTCTTT. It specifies CASSLALGGTEAFF.